This T cell receptor beta chain was recorded in a study of cytomegalovirus exposure and HLA in healthy donors. Whole-study findings and limits: Later, an analysis found that common viral pathogens appeared to be linked with several of the most significant clusters.

J lost 0 bases, V lost 5 bases, and 8 bases had no gene match. Germline CDR1 is SGHTA and CDR2 is FQGNSA. CDR3 size: 16 residues. In regard to this clone: The antigen is unknown.

PCR involved 60 Vbeta and 13 Jbeta primers. Measured with immunoSEQ multiplex PCR; TCRdb has only the in-frame clones, and not every one. Found here are roughly 130,000 clones, around 8.5% of them singletons; the top ten hold 5.5%. J is TRBJ1-2 and V is TRBV7-2; 8 bases fit TRBD1. This clonotype was sampled from a man aged 35 to 55 in good health and CMV-seronegative. Sequenced input: PBMCs. The CDR3 loop reads CASSIGQGATNYGYTF. For the CDR3, the DNA is TGTGCCAGCAGCATCGGACAGGGCGCCACTAACTATGGCTACACCTTC.